The present entry profiles one T cell receptor (beta chain) with its context. Its antigen is unidentified. Incorporated into the TCR beta cDNA libraries were unique molecular identifiers, which served to reduce PCR and sequencing biases. The authors obtained approximately 460,000 cDNA molecules from about 0.94 to 9.7 million T cells. MiXCR, applied by TCRdb to the PCR reads, yields one record per CDR3 protein. The sample lists roughly 600,000 distinct CDR3 sequences; roughly two fifths were seen once. These data are taken from a study of post-analysis software for immune sequencing data. Study conclusions and caveats: When compared against controls, multiple sclerosis patients showed significantly lower normalized Chao1 diversity. With TRBV5-6, TRBV5-1 and TRBV20-1 included, about five TRBV segments were more frequent in patients than in controls. F measure showed strong co-clustering of same-batch samples.

CDR3 length equals 14 residues. Trimming stripped 1 base from V and 0 bases from J, with 9 bases between. Germline-derived CDR1 and CDR2 are DFQATT and SNEGSKA (reference sequence). This rearrangement joins TRBV20-1 to TRBJ1-1; tentative D call: TRBD1 (6 bases). Sequenced: blood. The clonotype comes from a girl between 10 and 17 years old with multiple sclerosis. The CDR3 nucleotides read TGCAGTGCTAGAGTCGGGGACATGAACACTGAAGCTTTCTTT. This gives the protein CSARVGDMNTEAFF.